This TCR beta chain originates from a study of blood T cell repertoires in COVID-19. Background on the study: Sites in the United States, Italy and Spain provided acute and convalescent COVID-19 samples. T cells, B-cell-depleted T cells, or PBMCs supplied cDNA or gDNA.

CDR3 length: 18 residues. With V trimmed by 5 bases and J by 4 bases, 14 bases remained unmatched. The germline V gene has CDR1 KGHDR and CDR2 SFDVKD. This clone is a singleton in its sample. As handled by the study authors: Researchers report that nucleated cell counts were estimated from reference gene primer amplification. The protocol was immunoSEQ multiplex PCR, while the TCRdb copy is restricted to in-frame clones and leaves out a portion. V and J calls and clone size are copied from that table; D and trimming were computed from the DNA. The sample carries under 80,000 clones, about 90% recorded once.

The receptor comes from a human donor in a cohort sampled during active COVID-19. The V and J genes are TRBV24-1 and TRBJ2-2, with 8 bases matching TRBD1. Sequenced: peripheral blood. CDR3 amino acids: CATSGRSDRVESTGELFF. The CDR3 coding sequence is TGTGCCACCAGTGGTCGCTCGGACAGGGTGGAGAGCACCGGGGAGCTGTTTTTT.